The 27 T cell receptor beta chains reported below all come from one sample, sequenced in a study of long-term antiretroviral therapy in people with HIV. An immunoSEQ assay, version v3.0, was performed at survey level. Using immunoSEQ multiplex PCR, the repertoire was profiled, and TCRdb retains in-frame clones only, with some absent. The table records 28,000 or so clones, roughly 84% of them present only once. Sequenced here: unsorted PBMCs, sampled 0.4 years after starting antiretroviral therapy. The receptors were gathered from a man between 18 and 35 years old with HIV.

The chain joins TRBV28 to TRBJ1-2, with D possibly matching TRBD1 (5 bases). CDR1 and CDR2 (germline): MDHEN, SYDVKM. The V end was cut by 3 bases, the J end by 4 bases, with 12 bases between. The CDR3 has 14 residues. CDR3 in DNA: TGTGCCAGCAGTTTGGGGCGCACCGGCTATGGCTACACCTTC. Translation gives CASSLGRTGYGYTF.

The chain has TRBV7-2 and TRBJ2-1; 7 bases fit TRBD2. V dropped 5 bases and J dropped 3; count of bases not matched to a gene: 10. Germline V gives CDR1 SGHTA, CDR2 FQGNSA. The CDR3 length is 16 residues. CDR3 in amino acids: CASSPTLAAVYNEQFF. CDR3 coding DNA: TGTGCCAGCAGCCCCACGCTAGCGGCCGTCTACAATGAGCAGTTCTTC.

This clone was picked up a small number of times. J is TRBJ2-1 and V is TRBV28; TRBD2 agrees at 8 bases. J lost 0 bases, V lost 8 bases, and 6 bases had no gene match. The CDR3 totals 15 residues. CDR1 MDHEN and CDR2 SYDVKM come from the germline V gene. CDR3 bases: TGTGCCAGCTCTAGCGGGCTGAGCTCCTACAATGAGCAGTTCTTC. Translating it yields CASSSGLSSYNEQFF.

The chain carries TRBV7-9 and TRBJ2-1, with D perhaps TRBD2 (6 bases). There are 14 residues in the CDR3. V shed 4 bases and J shed 2 bases, with 9 bases lying between them. Germline V gene data show CDR1 as SEHNR and CDR2 as FQNEAQ (reference sequence). The CDR3 nucleotides read TGTGCCAGCAGCTCGGGGGAGGCCTACAATGAGCAGTTCTTC. Amino acid sequence: CASSSGEAYNEQFF. The full variable domain, its missing parts supplied by reference TRBV7-9 and TRBJ2-1, is DTGVSQNPRHKITKRGQNVTFRCDPISEHNRLYWYRQTLGQGPEFLTYFQNEAQLEKSRLLSDRFSAERPKGSFSTLEIQRTEQGDSAMYLCASSSGEAYNEQFFGPGTRLTVL.

The CDR3 bases are TGTGCCAGTAGCGGGGCCTACGAGCAGTACTTC. It specifies CASSGAYEQYF. The chain uses TRBV19 and TRBJ2-7; D possibly corresponds to TRBD2 (5 bases). The V gene's germline CDR1 is LNHDA and CDR2 SQIVND (reference sequence). The CDR3 extends over 11 amino acids. Trimming cost V 6 bases and J 2 bases, with 5 bases left between them.

The gene calls are TRBV12-5 and TRBJ1-5, with D uncertain. The CDR3 is made up of 14 amino acids. CDR1 and CDR2 from the germline V gene are LGHNT and FRNRAP. The V and J ends lost 10 bases and 4 bases respectively, with 17 bases between them. In DNA, the CDR3 is TGTGCTACTGGAGTCCCAGGCGGTAATCAGCCCCAGCATTTT. Its translation: CATGVPGGNQPQHF.

This chain joins TRBV29-1 and TRBJ1-1; D remains unclear. The length of the CDR3 is 10 residues. In germline, CDR1 is SQVTM, CDR2 ANQGSEA. Trimming removed 1 base from V and 7 bases from J, with 4 bases in between. The DNA of the CDR3 is TGCAGCGTTGAAGCCGGTGAAGCTTTCTTT. Protein sequence: CSVEAGEAFF.

This chain links TRBV11-2 with TRBJ2-7; 9 nucleotides agree with TRBD1. The CDR3 consists of 15 residues. After removal of 3 bases from V and 7 bases from J, the junction contained 10 bases not matched to a gene. Germline CDR1 reads SGHAT; CDR2 reads FQNNGV. The CDR3 sequence is CASSFGTGFLQEQYF. CDR3 nucleotide sequence: TGTGCCAGCAGCTTTGGGACAGGGTTTCTTCAGGAGCAGTACTTC.

The count of this clone is one. V and J are TRBV6-1 and TRBJ2-5, with D perhaps TRBD2 (6 bases). The CDR3 is made up of 16 amino acids. V was shortened by 2 bases and J by 4 bases, with 17 bases between the two germline ends. Germline V lookup: CDR1 MNHNS, CDR2 SASEGT. In nucleotides, the CDR3 is TGTGCCAGCAGTGAAAAGGGGTGGGGGGTTGGAGAGACCCAGTACTTC. It codes for CASSEKGWGVGETQYF.

This clone was observed a handful of times. The rearrangement joins TRBV7-9 to TRBJ2-1, with 9 bases fitting TRBD2. Germline V gives CDR1 SEHNR, CDR2 FQNEAQ (reference sequence). The trim removed 3 bases at V and 7 bases at J, leaving 7 bases unmatched. This CDR3 has 15 amino acids. CDR3 in amino acids: CASSLRAGGFNEQFF. The CDR3 DNA reads as TGTGCCAGCAGCTTGAGGGCGGGGGGGTTTAATGAGCAGTTCTTC. Variable domain in full (rest from reference TRBV7-9 and TRBJ2-1): DTGVSQNPRHKITKRGQNVTFRCDPISEHNRLYWYRQTLGQGPEFLTYFQNEAQLEKSRLLSDRFSAERPKGSFSTLEIQRTEQGDSAMYLCASSLRAGGFNEQFFGPGTRLTVL.

This clone was observed once. In DNA form, the CDR3 reads TGCGCCAGCAGCAACCCCCGGAGCCTCGAGGGAGCCAAAAACATTCAGTACTTC. It specifies CASSNPRSLEGAKNIQYF. The chain uses TRBV5-1 and TRBJ2-4; D may be TRBD2 (5 bases). The length of the CDR3 is 18 residues. CDR1 is SGHRS, CDR2 YFSETQ, per germline. Trimming removed 4 bases at V and 0 bases at J, with 20 bases between. The full variable domain, with the rest looked up from reference TRBV5-1 and TRBJ2-4, is KAGVTQTPRYLIKTRGQQVTLSCSPISGHRSVSWYQQTPGQGLQFLFEYFSETQRNKGNFPGRFSGRQFSNSRSEMNVSTLELGDSALYLCASSNPRSLEGAKNIQYFGAGTRLSVL.

The chain recombines TRBV5-6 with TRBJ2-1; TRBD2 is a possible D gene (5 bases). V shed 0 bases and J shed 6 bases, with 10 bases lying between them. The CDR3 length is 14 residues. Germline V CDR1 and CDR2: SGHDT, YYEEEE. The CDR3 here is CASSLVGGLNEQFF. For the CDR3, the DNA is TGTGCCAGCAGCTTGGTGGGCGGGCTCAATGAGCAGTTCTTC.

The CDR3 coding sequence is TGTGCCAGCAGTGAAACAGGGTTCGGGACCCAGTACTTC. Its translation: CASSETGFGTQYF. This chain links TRBV25-1 with TRBJ2-5; a possible D gene is TRBD1 (6 bases). The germline V and J ends were trimmed by 2 bases and 7 bases, with 11 bases remaining between them. This CDR3 spans 13 amino acids. Germline CDR1 and CDR2: MGHDK and SYGVNS.

The chain carries TRBV4-3 and TRBJ1-2, with D uncertain. V was shortened by 0 bases and J by 4 bases, with 12 bases between the two germline ends. The CDR3 loop spans 15 amino acids. Germline V gene lookup returns CDR1 LGHNA and CDR2 YSLEER. The DNA for the CDR3 is TGCGCCAGCAGCCAAGATAGAACCCCCCTCTATGGCTACACCTTC. The encoded protein is CASSQDRTPLYGYTF.

The chain combines TRBV7-9 with TRBJ2-1, with 8 bases identical to TRBD2. The CDR3 covers 17 residues. Germline V lookup: CDR1 SEHNR, CDR2 FQNEAQ (reference sequence). J was trimmed by 7 bases and V by 5 bases; bases with no gene match: 16. CDR3 protein: CASSGIQRETYRNEQFF. The DNA of the CDR3 is TGTGCCAGCAGCGGGATACAGCGGGAGACGTATAGAAATGAGCAGTTCTTC.

The DNA of the CDR3 is TGCGCCAGCAGCACGATGGTTTTCACCTACAATGAGCAGTTCTTC. Its protein product is CASSTMVFTYNEQFF. The rearrangement joins TRBV4-1 to TRBJ2-1; no clear D. This CDR3 is built from 15 residues. Trimming cost V 5 bases and J 2 bases, with 13 bases left between them. Germline V gene lookup returns CDR1 MGHRA and CDR2 YSYEKL.

The rearrangement links TRBV6-6 to TRBJ2-2; D is tentatively TRBD1 or TRBD2 (6 bases each). The germline CDR1 and CDR2 sequences are MNHNY and SVGAGI (reference sequence). This CDR3 contains 16 residues. V shed 5 bases and J shed 2 bases, with 15 bases lying between them. The CDR3 loop reads CASSRGAGPNTGELFF. CDR3 DNA sequence: TGTGCCAGCAGTAGGGGGGCAGGGCCTAACACCGGGGAGCTGTTTTTT.

The V call is TRBV6-5, the J call TRBJ2-2, with unresolved D. The germline CDR1 and CDR2 sequences are MNHEY and SVGAGI. CDR3 length: 13 residues. With 2 bases removed from V and 4 bases from J, the gap between germline ends came to 5 bases. DNA of the CDR3: TGTGCCAGCAGTTACGGGTCCACCGGGGAGCTGTTTTTT. Translated: CASSYGSTGELFF.

The chain couples TRBV28 to TRBJ2-1; 10 bases agree with TRBD2. The CDR3 is 20 residues long. J lost 8 bases, V lost 2 bases, and 21 bases had no gene match. CDR1 MDHEN and CDR2 SYDVKM come from the germline V gene. The chain's CDR3 is CASSLDSGTSGGATWDEQFF. As DNA, the CDR3 is TGTGCCAGCAGTTTAGATTCCGGGACAAGCGGGGGGGCTACTTGGGATGAGCAGTTCTTC.

This clone came up once. The chain has TRBV7-9 and TRBJ2-1; 9 bases align to TRBD2. Germline-derived CDR1 and CDR2 are SEHNR and FQNEAQ (reference sequence). J gave up 8 bases and V 5 bases, and 10 bases lay outside the gene matches. This CDR3 is built from 15 residues. The CDR3 is CASSPTSGSADEQFF. For the CDR3, the DNA is TGTGCCAGCAGCCCGACTAGCGGAAGCGCGGATGAGCAGTTCTTC.

The chain is built from TRBV27 and TRBJ2-6, with D possibly TRBD2 on 5 matching bases. CDR1 and CDR2 (germline): MNHEY, SMNVEV (reference sequence). The CDR3 is 20 residues long. With 2 bases removed from V and 0 bases from J, the gap between germline ends came to 20 bases. CDR3 loop: CASSLTVRSGWVSGANVLTF. CDR3 in DNA: TGTGCCAGCAGTTTAACGGTCAGGTCGGGGTGGGTCTCTGGGGCCAACGTCCTGACTTTC.

The chain couples TRBV10-2 to TRBJ1-4; D is possibly TRBD1 (6 bases). The CDR3 sequence is 16 residues long. Germline lookup yields CDR1 WSHSY and CDR2 SAAADI. Trimming pared 4 bases from V and 4 bases from J, leaving 16 bases between. The CDR3 spells CASSGLHGGRNEKLFF. The CDR3 nucleotides are TGCGCCAGCAGTGGACTTCACGGGGGCCGTAATGAAAAACTGTTTTTT.

This chain joins TRBV16 and TRBJ2-1; no clear D gene. Germline CDR1 is KGHSY and CDR2 is FQNENV. Trimming removed 0 bases at V and 8 bases at J, with 8 bases between. This CDR3 contains 13 residues. CDR3 nucleotide sequence: TGTGCCAGCAGCCAATCGAACCTGGATGAGCAGTTCTTC. Protein: CASSQSNLDEQFF.

CDR3 in DNA: TGTGCCAGCAGCCCCACGGCGGATACGCAGTATTTT. Translation: CASSPTADTQYF. The chain links TRBV27 to TRBJ2-3; the D is unclear. In germline, CDR1 is MNHEY, CDR2 SMNVEV (reference sequence). The CDR3 runs to 12 residues. V lost 6 bases and J 6 bases, leaving 10 bases between the germline ends.

This chain joins TRBV7-9 and TRBJ1-1; D possibly corresponds to TRBD1 (6 bases). V was cut by 2 bases and J by 8 bases, with 15 bases left in between. Germline CDR1 reads SEHNR; CDR2 reads FQNEAQ (reference sequence). CDR3 length: 14 amino acids. The CDR3 spells CASSLPGAVREAFF. CDR3 nucleotides: TGTGCCAGCAGCTTACCGGGGGCCGTTAGGGAAGCTTTCTTT.

The V and J genes are TRBV28 and TRBJ2-5, with TRBD2 identical over 11 bases. This CDR3 has 15 residues. CDR1 is MDHEN, CDR2 SYDVKM, per germline. With 4 bases clipped from V and 5 bases from J, the junction kept 6 bases outside the gene matches. CDR3 sequence (DNA): TGTGCCAGCAGTTCACTAGCGGGAGTGGGGGAGACCCAGTACTTC. It codes for CASSSLAGVGETQYF. The full variable domain, completed using reference TRBV28 and TRBJ2-5, is DVKVTQSSRYLVKRTGEKVFLECVQDMDHENMFWYRQDPGLGLRLIYFSYDVKMKEKGDIPEGYSVSREKKERFSLILESASTNQTSMYLCASSSLAGVGETQYFGPGTRLLVL.

V gene TRBV6-5 combines with J gene TRBJ2-7, with D uncertain. The V end was cut by 2 bases, the J end by 2 bases, with 7 bases between. The CDR3 is 13 residues long. Per the germline V gene, CDR1 is MNHEY and CDR2 is SVGAGI. CDR3 protein: CASSYGLAYEQYF. DNA for the CDR3: TGTGCCAGCAGTTACGGCCTCGCCTACGAGCAGTACTTC.